This TCR beta chain was retrieved from a study of blood T cell repertoires in COVID-19 (dated by TCRdb to about 2020). Background for the entire study: Samples covering the acute and convalescent phases of COVID-19 were provided by collaborators in the United States, Italy and Spain. The material from the prospective study consisted of cDNA or gDNA derived from T cells, B-cell-depleted T cells, or PBMCs. The dataset comprised deeply sampled blood TCRbeta repertoires from subjects exposed to, actively infected with, or recovered from COVID-19. The repertoires were released in a freely available public database meant as a resource for research on the immune response to SARS-CoV-2. The samples were drawn from the first 160 participants of the ongoing ImmuneRACE study and from over a thousand subjects provided by 6 global collaborators. A de-identified subject ID, COVID-19 status, age in years and sex were almost always included in the sample metadata. Where available, HLA class I and class II types were taken from metadata supplied by the sample provider and were not determined by assay-based typing. Overall study outcomes, separate from this receptor: The amount of clinical and demographic metadata varied by source and participant and was provided uncurated.

TCRbeta CDR3 regions were amplified from genomic DNA using the immunoSEQ Assay, a bias-controlled multiplex PCR. The paper's data handling went like this. Within the assay, amplification of reference gene primers was used to estimate how many nucleated cells each sample contained. Sequence reads were collapsed and filtered to measure the absolute abundance of every unique TCRbeta CDR3 rearrangement. For each sample, productive Simpson clonality was calculated as the square root of Simpson's diversity index over productive rearrangements. This immuneACCESS table, as held by TCRdb, lists in-frame sequences with V and J called but not all clones. Of the missing ones, under half trace to an unresolved V gene in checked studies; the others have no known cause. The V and J calls and clone size were taken over from that table, and D and trimming were inferred from the DNA. Within this sample are under 300,000 clones, with roughly 89% of them counted one time only. The ten largest make up 2% to 2.5% of the sample.

Comment on this clone: This clone's antigen is unknown. No base quality information exists; no much larger clone differs at one position.

Whole blood was collected in K2EDTA tubes by collaborating institutions according to the institutions' own protocols. For TCRbeta analysis, collaborators shipped samples in one of three forms: frozen whole blood, isolated PBMCs, or DNA extracted from either of those sample types. CDR1 and CDR2 were assigned from the germline V gene as MNHEY and SVGAGI. Its CDR3 holds 14 amino acids, cysteine through phenylalanine. Just the 42-base CDR3 DNA is kept, in frame starting at base 1. For this chain, trimming is 0 bases at the V end and 10 bases at the J end, and the number of junction bases without a gene match is 2.

The rearranged segments are TRBV6-5 and TRBJ1-4; 10 bases in between match TRBD1. This receptor was taken from a man aged 50 to 59 with acute or convalescent COVID-19. Sequencing was carried out using peripheral blood. The DNA sequence follows: TGTGCCAGCAGTTACTCGGGGACAGGGGTAAAACTGTTTTTT. This codes for CASSYSGTGVKLFF.